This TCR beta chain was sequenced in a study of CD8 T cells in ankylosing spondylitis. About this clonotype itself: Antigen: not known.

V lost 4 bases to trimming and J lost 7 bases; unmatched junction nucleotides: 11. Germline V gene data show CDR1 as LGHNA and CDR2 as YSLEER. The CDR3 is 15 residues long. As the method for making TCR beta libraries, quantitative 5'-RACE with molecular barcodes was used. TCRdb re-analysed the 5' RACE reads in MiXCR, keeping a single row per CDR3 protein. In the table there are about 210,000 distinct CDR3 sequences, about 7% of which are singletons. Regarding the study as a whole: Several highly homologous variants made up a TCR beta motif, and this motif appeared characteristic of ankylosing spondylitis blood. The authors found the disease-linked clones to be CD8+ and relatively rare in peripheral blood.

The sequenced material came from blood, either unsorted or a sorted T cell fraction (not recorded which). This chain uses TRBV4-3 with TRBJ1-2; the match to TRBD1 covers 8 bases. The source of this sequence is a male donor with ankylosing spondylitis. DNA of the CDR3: TGCGCCAGCAGCCCCGGACAGGGCTTCACCCTTGGCTACACCTTC. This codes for CASSPGQGFTLGYTF.